The source of this TCR beta chain is a study of vaccination and CD4 T cells after COVID-19. Cultured CD4+ T-cell DNA underwent Oncomine TCR Beta short-read sequencing. MiXCR, applied by TCRdb to the PCR reads, yields one record per CDR3 protein. The sample shows roughly 13,000 distinct CDR3 sequences, under 55% of them seen only once. The treatment denotes: roughly 10-day PBMC culture with coronavirus spike peptide pools or control peptides (ViraFEST assay). V lost 0 bases, J lost 4 bases, and 10 bases lay in between. There are 16 residues in the CDR3. CDR1 and CDR2 (germline): LNHNV, YYDKDF (reference sequence). Study observations and caveats: Convalescent patients displayed a median about 86% of reactive clones emerging only post-vaccination.

Of note for this clonotype: What it binds is unknown.

Sequencing input: CD4+ T cells from blood, cultured in vitro. The sequence was collected from a human donor who had recovered from COVID-19. The chain employs TRBV15 and TRBJ1-6; D ambiguous. CDR3 residues: CATSRDERSYNSPLHF. In DNA form, the CDR3 reads TGTGCCACCAGCAGAGACGAGAGATCTTATAATTCACCCCTCCACTTT.